A selection of T cell receptor beta chains follows, all from one sample in a study of shared clonotypes between healthy human individuals. Repertoires were generated with immunoSEQ multiplex PCR, while TCRdb's copy carries only in-frame clones and drops some. The sample includes 1.4 million or so clones, about 98.5% of them seen just once. Specimen: naive CD4+ T cells sorted from blood. The receptors come from a man aged 30 to 45 in good health. CDR3s include the opening cysteine and the closing phenylalanine or tryptophan. D genes are given only for firm matches. The size of a clone is reported for some rows only, either as once, few or many, or as a class for expanded clones.

j_gene	abundance	d_gene	v_gene	len	CDR3aa	CDR3nt
TRBJ2-7	NA	NA	TRBV29-1	14	CSVVVGLHSYEQYF	TGCAGCGTTGTTGTGGGACTCCACTCCTACGAGCAGTACTTC
TRBJ2-5	NA	TRBD2	TRBV5-1	14	CASSTGLAAGTQYF	TGCGCCAGCAGCACCGGACTAGCGGCGGGAACCCAGTACTTC
TRBJ1-4	once	NA	TRBV9	16	CASSDGLAETNEKLFF	TGTGCCAGCAGCGACGGTTTGGCAGAAACTAATGAAAAACTGTTTTTT
TRBJ2-1	NA	NA	TRBV7-3	15	CASSQVVGQDNEQFF	TGTGCCAGCAGTCAGGTGGTTGGACAAGACAATGAGCAGTTCTTC
TRBJ2-4	NA	NA	TRBV28	13	CASSSLGSSIQYF	TGTGCCAGCAGTTCTTTGGGAAGTAGCATTCAGTACTTC
TRBJ2-7	NA	NA	TRBV28	12	CASSLSFYEQYF	TGTGCCAGCAGTTTGTCCTTCTACGAGCAGTACTTC
TRBJ2-5	NA	NA	TRBV5-1	16	CASSLGLRVGVETQYF	TGCGCCAGCAGCTTGGGTCTACGGGTCGGTGTAGAGACCCAGTACTTC
TRBJ1-4	once	NA	TRBV7-2	15	CASSASRDSREKLFF	TGTGCCAGCAGCGCAAGCCGGGACTCAAGAGAAAAACTGTTTTTT
TRBJ1-2	NA	NA	TRBV29-1	12	CSVPEFAYGYTF	TGCAGCGTTCCGGAGTTCGCCTATGGCTACACCTTC
TRBJ2-7	NA	TRBD1	TRBV2	15	CASKSPPGQGYEQYF	TGTGCCAGCAAATCACCACCGGGACAGGGCTACGAGCAGTACTTC
TRBJ1-1	NA	NA	TRBV19	15	CASSILRTAYTEAFF	TGTGCCAGTAGTATTCTTCGGACCGCGTACACTGAAGCTTTCTTT
TRBJ2-7	NA	NA	TRBV29-1	12	CSVVGGKYEQYF	TGCAGCGTTGTGGGTGGGAAATACGAGCAGTACTTC
TRBJ2-1	NA	TRBD2	TRBV19	13	CASSGLAGSGQFF	TGTGCCAGTAGTGGACTAGCGGGATCGGGGCAGTTCTTC
TRBJ2-2	once	NA	TRBV11-3	11	CASSLTGELFF	TGTGCCAGCAGCTTAACCGGGGAGCTGTTTTTT
TRBJ2-3	NA	TRBD2	TRBV18	21	CASSPLPGTSGTGASTDTQYF	TGTGCCAGCTCACCTCTGCCAGGGACTAGCGGGACCGGGGCTAGCACAGATACGCAGTATTTT
TRBJ2-7	NA	TRBD2	TRBV5-1	17	CASSPQLAGATSYEQYF	TGCGCCAGCAGCCCTCAGCTAGCGGGGGCAACTTCATACGAGCAGTACTTC
TRBJ2-1	NA	TRBD2	TRBV7-2	14	CASSLSSGNNEQFF	TGTGCCAGCAGTCTCTCTAGCGGGAACAATGAGCAGTTCTTC
TRBJ2-4	NA	TRBD1	TRBV7-9	16	CASSPGTVAIKNIQYF	TGTGCCAGCAGCCCGGGGACAGTGGCAATCAAAAACATTCAGTACTTC
TRBJ2-5	NA	NA	TRBV29-1	14	CSVARQGVQETQYF	TGCAGCGTTGCCCGGCAAGGGGTTCAAGAGACCCAGTACTTC
TRBJ2-7	NA	TRBD2	TRBV29-1	15	CSVLTSGSLPYEQYF	TGCAGCGTTTTGACTAGCGGGAGTTTACCCTACGAGCAGTACTTC
TRBJ1-2	NA	TRBD1	TRBV6-5	15	CASSYSGTGDLGYTF	TGTGCCAGCAGTTACTCGGGGACAGGGGATCTTGGCTACACCTTC
TRBJ2-5	NA	NA	TRBV6-7	18	CASSYIRLAGIEEETQYF	TGTGCCAGCAGTTACATTCGACTCGCAGGAATCGAGGAAGAGACCCAGTACTTC
TRBJ2-3	NA	NA	TRBV7-9	15	CASSRGTLVTDTQYF	TGTGCCAGCAGCCGGGGGACGTTAGTCACAGATACGCAGTATTTT
TRBJ2-7	NA	NA	TRBV18	13	CASSPGAGYEQYF	TGTGCCAGCTCACCTGGGGCGGGCTACGAGCAGTACTTC
TRBJ2-6	NA	TRBD1	TRBV5-4	16	CASSGETGAGANVLTF	TGTGCCAGCAGCGGCGAGACAGGGGCTGGGGCCAACGTCCTGACTTTC
TRBJ2-5	NA	TRBD1	TRBV7-2	15	CASSSPGTGLETQYF	TGTGCCAGCAGCTCCCCCGGGACAGGTTTAGAGACCCAGTACTTC
TRBJ1-1	NA	NA	TRBV6-6	13	CASSYLLEAEAFF	TGTGCCAGCAGTTATCTACTCGAGGCTGAAGCTTTCTTT
TRBJ2-7	NA	NA	TRBV11-2	15	CASSPLGTGIDEQYF	TGTGCCAGCAGCCCCCTCGGAACAGGGATCGACGAGCAGTACTTC
TRBJ2-5	NA	TRBD2	TRBV4-2	16	CASSQDGTSGRGAQYF	TGTGCCAGCAGCCAAGATGGGACTAGCGGGAGAGGTGCCCAGTACTTC